Each of the 5 T cell receptor beta chains below was sequenced from the same sample in a study of T cells after yellow fever vaccination. TCRdb called the 5' RACE reads again in MiXCR, with one record for every CDR3 protein. Of 250,000 to 400,000 distinct CDR3 sequences in the sample, approximately 4.5% were seen once. This specimen was PBMCs, taken 15 days after the yellow fever booster vaccination. These receptor sequences come from a man aged 18-30 years who received the YFV17D yellow fever vaccine.

This clonotype has ten or more counts. CDR3 bases: TGTGCCAGCAGCGGATCCACAGGGTTCGATGGCTACACCTTC. It specifies CASSGSTGFDGYTF. The chain links TRBV9 to TRBJ1-2; perhaps TRBD1 as D (6 bases). V shed 3 bases and J shed 6 bases, with 15 bases lying between them. This CDR3 spans 14 amino acids. CDR1 and CDR2 from the germline V gene are SGDLS and YYNGEE.

This clonotype was picked up many times. The rearrangement joins TRBV7-2 to TRBJ1-6, with 8 bases matching TRBD1. Germline assignment: CDR1 SGHTA and CDR2 FQGNSA. CDR3 size: 16 residues. The J segment lost 0 bases and the V segment lost 6 bases, leaving 4 bases of the junction unmatched. CDR3 DNA: TGTGCCAGCAGGGGACAGGATGTCTCCTATAATTCACCCCTCCACTTT. It encodes CASRGQDVSYNSPLHF.

This clonotype was counted many times. This rearrangement joins TRBV12-3 or TRBV12-4 to TRBJ2-3; TRBD2 agrees at 7 bases. J gave up 4 bases and V 7 bases, and 11 bases lay outside the gene matches. This CDR3 is 15 amino acids long. The DNA of the CDR3 is TGTGCCAGCACCCCGCGACTAGCCGGGCCAGATACGCAGTATTTT. It specifies CASTPRLAGPDTQYF.

This clonotype was found many times. The V gene is TRBV4-3, the J gene TRBJ2-7, with 9 bases that match TRBD2. The CDR3 length is 15 residues. The germline CDR1 and CDR2 sequences are LGHNA and YSLEER. V shed 1 base and J 6 bases; nucleotides not matched to a gene: 7. CDR3 region: CASSQVAGGPIEQYF. In DNA form, the CDR3 reads TGCGCCAGCAGCCAAGTGGCGGGGGGGCCGATCGAGCAGTACTTC.

This clonotype was seen ten or more times. J is TRBJ2-5 and V is TRBV20-1; 9 nucleotides align to TRBD2. Germline V CDR1 and CDR2: DFQATT, SNEGSKA (reference sequence). The CDR3 is 14 residues long. The ends lost 6 bases at V and 5 bases at J; junction bases unmatched: 10. The CDR3 here is CSAPWSLAGETQYF. The CDR3 DNA is TGCAGTGCGCCCTGGTCACTAGCGGGCGAGACCCAGTACTTC.